These 7 T cell receptor beta chains originate from one sample sequenced in a study of shared clonotypes between healthy human individuals. Repertoires were generated with immunoSEQ multiplex PCR, while TCRdb's copy carries only in-frame clones and drops some. This repertoire shows some 1,100,000 clones, about 84% found once; its top ten account for 0.52%. Sequencing was carried out using memory CD4+ T cells from PBMCs. Described subset: CD45RA-negative fraction. These receptors were taken from a man between 18 and 29 years old in good health. Some clones in this sample may be carry-over from other donors' samples.

The CDR3, as DNA: TGTGCCAGCGGGAGGGCGGGGTACGAGCAGTACTTC. This sequence encodes CASGRAGYEQYF. The rearrangement links TRBV7-2 to TRBJ2-7; TRBD2 matches 7 bases. This CDR3 region has 12 residues. Germline-derived CDR1 and CDR2 are SGHTA and FQGNSA. Unmatched junction bases numbered 5, after V lost 8 bases and J lost 4 bases.

This clone showed up just once. The chain is built from TRBV29-1 and TRBJ2-5; D unresolved. Trimming stripped 7 bases from V and 2 bases from J, with 11 bases between. The CDR3 spans 12 residues. Germline values: CDR1 SQVTM, CDR2 ANQGSEA. The CDR3 region is CSAGRQQETQYF. The CDR3 DNA reads as TGCAGCGCCGGTCGGCAGCAAGAGACCCAGTACTTC. The variable domain in full, completed from reference TRBV29-1 and TRBJ2-5, reads SAVISQKPSRDICQRGTSLTIQCQVDSQVTMMFWYRQQPGQSLTLIATANQGSEATYESGFVIDKFPISRPNLTFSTLTVSNMSPEDSSIYLCSAGRQQETQYFGPGTRLLVL.

In this sample, this clone turned up once. The CDR3 bases are TGCGCCAGCAGCTTGGCAGAGGTCCGGCTGCGAATGAACACTGAAGCTTTCTTT. This gives the protein CASSLAEVRLRMNTEAFF. The V and J genes are TRBV5-1 and TRBJ1-1, with unresolved D. Germline V gene lookup returns CDR1 SGHRS and CDR2 YFSETQ. The CDR3 has 18 residues. V was pared by 0 bases and J by 0 bases, with 18 bases between.

The chain couples TRBV7-2 to TRBJ2-2, with TRBD2 identical over 14 bases. CDR1 SGHTA and CDR2 FQGNSA come from the germline V gene. The CDR3 totals 15 residues. With V trimmed by 6 bases and J by 3 bases, 0 bases remained unmatched. CDR3 sequence (DNA): TGTGCCAGCAGGACTAGCGGGAGGGACACCGGGGAGCTGTTTTTT. Protein product: CASRTSGRDTGELFF.

Notes on this clone: This sample includes further DNA sequences coding for the same CDR3. The chain couples TRBV28 to TRBJ2-5; 11 nucleotides line up with TRBD2. V was pared by 2 bases and J by 4 bases, with 3 bases of the junction left unmatched. There are 15 residues in the CDR3. Germline V CDR1 and CDR2: MDHEN, SYDVKM. CDR3 in amino acids: CASSLGLAGGETQYF. CDR3 sequence (DNA): TGTGCCAGCAGTTTAGGGCTAGCGGGGGGAGAGACCCAGTACTTC.

The V call is TRBV13, the J call TRBJ2-5, with 11 positions matching TRBD2. CDR3 size: 17 residues. From germline, CDR1 is PRHDT and CDR2 FYEKMQ (reference sequence). J gave up 4 bases and V 8 bases, and 15 bases lay outside the gene matches. CDR3 DNA sequence: TGTGCCAGCGGAAGGTCTAGCGGGAGGACGGGTGGAGAGACCCAGTACTTC. As protein: CASGRSSGRTGGETQYF.

The J gene is TRBJ2-1, the V gene TRBV5-1; 7 bases are a match to TRBD1. V dropped 5 bases and J dropped 4; count of bases not matched to a gene: 9. In germline, CDR1 is SGHRS, CDR2 YFSETQ. The CDR3 loop spans 15 amino acids. CDR3 DNA sequence: TGCGCCAGCAGGTCGACCGGGACAGTGTACAATGAGCAGTTCTTC. It encodes CASRSTGTVYNEQFF.